This T cell receptor beta chain is from a study of T cells in Graves' hyperthyroidism and ophthalmopathy. Study at large: The initial diagnosis was the point when peripheral blood was collected, ahead of any treatment.

Notes on the study in general: From stable hyperthyroidism, ophthalmopathy was set apart by a 13 V-J model.

Points on this clonotype: The antigen is not known.

Fresh 10 ml peripheral blood yielded PBMCs. Germline V gene data show CDR1 as SEHNR and CDR2 as FQNEAQ (reference sequence). This CDR3 has 19 amino acids. Unmatched junction bases numbered 15, after V lost 0 bases and J lost 3 bases. TCR beta CDR3 region amplification was performed from RNA transcripts. The HTBI set primed first-round TCR CDR3 RT-PCR. Using its own MiXCR run on the multiplex PCR reads, TCRdb lists one record per CDR3 protein. The table lists more than 250,000 distinct CDR3 sequences, approximately 14% of them singletons. The chain combines TRBV7-9 with TRBJ1-1; 8 nucleotides match TRBD1. Material for sequencing was blood. The receptor comes from a woman aged 45 to 65 with Graves' hyperthyroidism that later progressed to Graves' ophthalmopathy. In DNA form, the CDR3 reads TGTGCCAGCAGCTTAGCGCCGGGACAGGTAATTTTTGCGGACACTGAAGCTTTCTTT. Protein sequence: CASSLAPGQVIFADTEAFF.